The present entry profiles one T cell receptor (beta chain) with its context. What it binds is unknown. The data derive from a study of OX40 agonist ivuxolimab in advanced cancers. In the study overall: Every 2 weeks, patients got intravenous ivuxolimab at one of six dose levels (0.01-10 mg/kg). One hepatocellular carcinoma and a couple of cutaneous melanoma patients partially responded.

The CDR3 loop spans 13 amino acids. Trimming pared 7 bases from V and 8 bases from J, leaving 14 bases between. CDR1 and CDR2 from the germline V gene are MNHEY and SMNVEV (reference sequence). Produced via immunoSEQ multiplex PCR; TCRdb's table is partial and in-frame only. Of fewer than 25,000 clones in the sample, approximately 85% are singletons; the top ten hold around 17%. Study-level results: Partial responders dosed at 0.1-3.0 mg/kg displayed clonal expansion ranking among the lowest. Low normalized clonal expansion also occurred in some nonresponding patients.

This rearrangement joins TRBV27 to TRBJ1-4; D is unclear. The receptor's source is an adult with an advanced solid tumor such as melanoma, head and neck, liver or kidney cancer. Sequencing was performed on CD4+ or CD8+ T cells sorted from blood, taken in a trial of the OX40 agonist ivuxolimab. The CDR3 protein is CASTGRAGEKLFF. CDR3 nucleotide sequence: TGTGCCAGCACGGGCCGTGCCGGGGAAAAACTGTTTTTT.